This is a list of T cell receptor beta chains from one sample in a study of shared clonotypes between healthy human individuals. Using immunoSEQ multiplex PCR, the repertoire was profiled, and TCRdb retains in-frame clones only, with some absent. The table has millions of clones, just over 90% seen once. Sample: naive CD4+ T cells sorted from blood. These receptor sequences come from a man aged 18 to 30 in good health. The CDR3 runs from the conserved cysteine through the conserved F or W. D genes are given only for firm matches. Clone sizes are given selectively: once, few, many, or a class where the clone is expanded.

j_call v_call d_call clone_size cdr3_nt cdr3_aa
TRBJ2-7 TRBV25-1 TRBD1 NA TGTGCCAGCACCCCGACAGGGGCGATCTACGAGCAGTACTTC CASTPTGAIYEQYF
TRBJ1-4 TRBV18 NA NA TGTGCCAGCTCACCACGGGAGGGGTCTAATGAAAAACTGTTTTTT CASSPREGSNEKLFF
TRBJ1-1 TRBV7-2 NA NA TGTGCCAGCAGCCGCGGGAATTTGAACACTGAAGCTTTCTTT CASSRGNLNTEAFF
TRBJ1-1 TRBV7-2 TRBD1 NA TGTGCCAGCAGCTCCCCGCAGACAGGGGGCGCTTCTGAAGCTTTCTTT CASSSPQTGGASEAFF
TRBJ1-5 TRBV28 NA NA TGTGCCAGCAGTTTGTTGGGTTCGGTCAATCAGCCCCAGCATTTT CASSLLGSVNQPQHF
TRBJ2-7 TRBV2 NA once TGTGCCAGCAGGGCCTCGGGCTACGAGCAGTACTTC CASRASGYEQYF
TRBJ1-5 TRBV19 NA NA TGTGCCAGTAGTGGGGGAAGAGCAAACAATCAGCCCCAGCATTTT CASSGGRANNQPQHF
TRBJ2-3 TRBV7-9 TRBD2 NA TGTGCCAGCAGCTTAAATTTAGCGGGACCCACAGATACGCAGTATTTT CASSLNLAGPTDTQYF
TRBJ2-1 TRBV4-3 TRBD2 NA TGCGCCAGCAGCCAAGAATGGGCGGGAGGGTACAATGAGCAGTTCTTC CASSQEWAGGYNEQFF
TRBJ2-3 TRBV7-2 TRBD2 NA TGTGCCAGCAGCCTGTTAGTGTGGACTAGCGGGAGGGAAGATACGCAGTATTTT CASSLLVWTSGREDTQYF
TRBJ2-7 TRBV10-3 TRBD2 NA TGTGCCATCAGTGGGAAACAAGCGGGATCCTACGAGCAGTACTTC CAISGKQAGSYEQYF
TRBJ1-4 TRBV11-2 NA NA TGTGCCAGCAGCCGAGAGAGATTAAGCGACAAACTGTTTTTT CASSRERLSDKLFF
TRBJ2-1 TRBV5-1 NA NA TGCGCCAGCAGCTTGTACAGCCACAATGAGCAGTTCTTC CASSLYSHNEQFF
TRBJ2-5 TRBV5-1 NA NA TGCGCCAGCAGCTTGAACACTAGGCCGGACAAGACTCAAGAGACCCAGTACTTC CASSLNTRPDKTQETQYF
TRBJ2-7 TRBV27 NA NA TGTGCCAGCAGCCACAGGCACGAGCAGTACTTC CASSHRHEQYF